These T cell receptor beta chains were read from a single sample in a study of PD-1 blockade in classical Hodgkin lymphoma. TCRdb keeps only in-frame clones here, not all; method: immunoSEQ multiplex PCR. This table holds tens of thousands of clones, about 93% found once. The sequenced sample was peripheral blood mononuclear cells (PBMCs). The receptor set was obtained from a human donor with classical Hodgkin lymphoma. CDR3s include the opening cysteine and the closing phenylalanine or tryptophan. The D gene is left open where the match is weak. Some rows mark clone size as missing; the rest say once, few, many or name a class of expanded clone.

>TRBJ2-1|TRBD2|few|TRBV28
TGTGCCAGCAGTTTTTCGAGCGGGAGGAATGAGCAGTTCTTC
CASSFSSGRNEQFF
>TRBJ2-2|.|.|TRBV4-1
TGCGCCAGCAGCCAACCAACCGTCCGACAGTCCCAGTATACCGGGGAGCTGTTTTTT
CASSQPTVRQSQYTGELFF
>TRBJ2-7|.|.|TRBV11-2
TGTGCCAGCAGCCAAAGACTGAACTACGAGCAGTACTTC
CASSQRLNYEQYF
>TRBJ1-5|.|.|TRBV10-3
TGTGCCATCAGTGAGTCGGCGGGCAATCAGCCCCAGCATTTT
CAISESAGNQPQHF
>TRBJ1-5|TRBD1|.|TRBV5-1
TGCGCCAGCAGCCTAATCACAGGGGAGGGTCAGCCCCAGCATTTT
CASSLITGEGQPQHF
>TRBJ1-2|.|.|TRBV11-2
TGTGCCAGCAGCTTAGAGGGGGTGGGCTACACCTTC
CASSLEGVGYTF
>TRBJ1-1|.|.|TRBV27
TGTGCCAGCAGTTCACAGGTGAGGAACACTGAAGCTTTCTTT
CASSSQVRNTEAFF
>TRBJ2-5|.|.|TRBV11-1
TGTGCCAGCAGCTTTTTGAGGGGAGAAGAGACCCAGTACTTC
CASSFLRGEETQYF
>TRBJ2-3|TRBD1|.|TRBV2
TGTGCCAGCAGTGTCAGGGGGTCCTACGGCACAGATACGCAGTATTTT
CASSVRGSYGTDTQYF
>TRBJ2-1|TRBD2|once|TRBV4-2
TGTGCCAGCAGCATGGGCGGGGGATCCTACAATGAGCAGTTCTTC
CASSMGGGSYNEQFF
>TRBJ2-3|.|.|TRBV6-5
TGTGCCAGCAGTCGCGACAGGTACATTACAGATACGCAGTATTTT
CASSRDRYITDTQYF
>TRBJ2-7|.|.|TRBV29-1
TGCAGCGTTGAGTTGGGCCCCTACGAGCAGTACTTC
CSVELGPYEQYF
>TRBJ2-1|TRBD2|.|TRBV5-4
TGTGCCAGCAGCTCGTTAACGGGAGGGCTTTACAATGAGCAGTTCTTC
CASSSLTGGLYNEQFF
>TRBJ2-5|TRBD2|.|TRBV2
TGTGCCAGCAGCCGTAAAGCGGGGGGGCGAGAGACCCAGTACTTC
CASSRKAGGRETQYF
>TRBJ2-5|TRBD1|.|TRBV5-4
TGTGCCAGCAGCCGCCCTGGGCAGGGGGCAGGTAACGAGACCCAGTACTTC
CASSRPGQGAGNETQYF
>TRBJ2-7|TRBD1|.|TRBV10-3
TGTGCCATCAGTGACCAGGGGGCCCTTTCGAACGAGCAGTACTTC
CAISDQGALSNEQYF
>TRBJ2-7|TRBD1|.|TRBV28
TGTGCCAGTTACAGACAGGGAAAGTCCTACGAGCAGTACTTC
CASYRQGKSYEQYF
>TRBJ2-1|TRBD1|.|TRBV29-1
TGCAGCGTTACAGGACAGGGAAGGGTTGAGCAGTTCTTC
CSVTGQGRVEQFF
>TRBJ2-7|TRBD1|.|TRBV14
TGTGCCAGCAGCCCATACAGAAGGGGGACAGGAAGCTCCTACGAGCAGTACTTC
CASSPYRRGTGSSYEQYF
>TRBJ1-5|.|.|TRBV10-1
TGCGCCGGGAGAAATCAGCCCCAGCATTTT
CAGRNQPQHF
>TRBJ1-6|.|.|TRBV6-1
TGTGCCAGCAGTGAAGTGGGTATCTCCTATAATTCACCCCTCCACTTT
CASSEVGISYNSPLHF
>TRBJ1-1|.|few|TRBV7-3
TGTGCCAGCAGCCCCCAGCGCGACACTGAAGCTTTCTTT
CASSPQRDTEAFF
>TRBJ2-1|TRBD1|.|TRBV9
TGTGCCAGCAGCGTAGGTCGGGGACAGGGGGAACATGAGCAGTTCTTC
CASSVGRGQGEHEQFF
>TRBJ1-2|TRBD1|.|TRBV7-2
TGTGCCAGCAGCTTAGCAGGGGGCGGCTATGGCTACACCTTC
CASSLAGGGYGYTF
>TRBJ2-5|TRBD1|.|TRBV13
TGTGCCAGCAGCCCAAGGGACAGCCAAGAGACCCAGTACTTC
CASSPRDSQETQYF
>TRBJ2-1|TRBD2|.|TRBV5-6
TGTGCCAGCAGCTTGACGGGAGGGCAGCAGTTCTTC
CASSLTGGQQFF
>TRBJ2-7|.|.|TRBV7-2
TGTGCCAGCAGCGACGGCGGGGCCCCCTATTACGAGCAGTACTTC
CASSDGGAPYYEQYF
>TRBJ2-1|TRBD2|.|TRBV27
TGTGCCAGCAAGGCTAGCGGTACCGGTGAGCAGTTCTTC
CASKASGTGEQFF
>TRBJ2-5|TRBD2|.|TRBV7-9
TGTGCCAGCCAACCAGCGGGGATGCAAGAGACCCAGTACTTC
CASQPAGMQETQYF
>TRBJ1-1|.|.|TRBV6-5
TGTGCCAGCAGTTATGGTACCTTTTCTAAAGCTTTCTTT
CASSYGTFSKAFF
>TRBJ1-2|.|.|TRBV18
TGTGCCAGCTCACTCAACTCCCCTAACTATGGCTACACCTTC
CASSLNSPNYGYTF
>TRBJ2-2|.|.|TRBV18
TGTGCCAGCTCCTTGCTGGCAGGGACCGGGGAGCTGTTTTTT
CASSLLAGTGELFF
>TRBJ1-2|.|few|TRBV21-1
TGTGCCGGATGGGGCCGAGCTAACTATGGCTACACCTTC
CAGWGRANYGYTF
>TRBJ2-7|.|few|TRBV11-2
TGTGCCAGCAGCTTGTGGGGGAGCTCCTACGAGCAGTACTTC
CASSLWGSSYEQYF
>TRBJ2-7|.|.|TRBV5-1
TGCGCCAGCAGCTTGGCCGCAGGTTTAAGCGAGCAGTACTTC
CASSLAAGLSEQYF
>TRBJ2-5|.|.|TRBV7-2
TGTGCCAGCAGCTTACAGTCTCGGGAGACCCAGTACTTC
CASSLQSRETQYF
>TRBJ2-3|.|.|TRBV28
TGTGCCAGCAGTACGCGGGCCCGAGGGGGGACAGATACGCAGTATTTT
CASSTRARGGTDTQYF
>TRBJ1-5|.|.|TRBV6-1
TGTGCCAGCGGGGTCGAACGGGGCAGCAATCAGCCCCAGCATTTT
CASGVERGSNQPQHF
>TRBJ2-2|TRBD1|once|TRBV9
TGTGCCAGCAGCCCAAATAGGGGGCTAGTCGGGACCGGGGAGCTGTTTTTT
CASSPNRGLVGTGELFF
>TRBJ2-1|TRBD1|.|TRBV25-1
TGTGCCAGCTCGGCTGACAGGGTAGGCAATGAGCAGTTCTTC
CASSADRVGNEQFF
>TRBJ2-2|TRBD2|once|TRBV19
TGTGCCAGTAGTCTAATAGCGGGAGATGTCACCGGGGAGCTGTTTTTT
CASSLIAGDVTGELFF
>TRBJ2-7|TRBD1|.|TRBV19
TGTGCCAGTAGTCGCCAAGGACAGGGTAAATACGAGCAGTACTTC
CASSRQGQGKYEQYF
>TRBJ2-7|.|.|TRBV2
TGTGCCAGCAGTGGTAGCCACGAGCAGTACTTC
CASSGSHEQYF